The sequence of this T cell receptor beta chain was determined in a study of blood T cell repertoires in COVID-19. In the study overall: COVID-19 samples, acute and convalescent, were from the United States, Italy and Spain. The cDNA or gDNA used as material had been derived from T cells, B-cell-depleted T cells, or PBMCs.

Original handling: Researchers report that nucleated cell counts were estimated from reference gene primer amplification. Assay: immunoSEQ multiplex PCR; the TCRdb copy retains only in-frame clones and omits some. D and trimming come from the DNA, and the V and J calls and clone size come from that table. The sample carries hundreds of thousands of clones, 65% to 85% recorded once. The CDR3 spans 15 residues. Germline V gene lookup returns CDR1 SGHRS and CDR2 YFSETQ. Trimming removed 0 bases from V and 7 bases from J, with 13 bases in between. The clonotype was recovered from an elderly woman with acute or convalescent COVID-19. The chain is built from TRBV5-1 and TRBJ1-4, with D perhaps matching TRBD1 (5 bases). The material sequenced was peripheral blood. The CDR3 DNA follows: TGCGCCAGCAGCTTGGTTTCTACCGGGGGTGAAAAACTGTTTTTT. Its translation is CASSLVSTGGEKLFF.